A single sample gave rise to the 3 T cell receptor beta chains below, sequenced in a study of tissue T cells after allogeneic stem cell transplantation. TCRdb keeps only in-frame clones here, not all; method: immunoSEQ multiplex PCR. The sample has around 51,000 clones, around 72% seen once. Sequenced sample: sorted cells pooled from one or two spleens. The source is a pool of C57BL/6 mice in good health.

Regarding this clone: The genes and germline here are from mouse. The read is 1 residue too short to cover the CDR3 end, so that end is filled in from the germline J gene. The chain is built from TRBV26 and TRBJ2-3, with 8 bases identical to TRBD2. V lost 3 bases and J lost 1; bases outside the gene matches: 3. CDR3 size: 15 residues. Germline CDR1 reads KGHPV; CDR2 reads FQNQEV (reference sequence). The CDR3 protein is CASSLGDWRAETLYF. The sequenced CDR3 bases are TGTGCCAGCAGTCTAGGGGACTGGCGTGCAGAAACGCTGTAT.

About this clone itself: The gene symbols are mouse symbols. The CDR3 loop reads CASSHDNANSDYTF. The CDR3 DNA, read in part, is TGTGCCAGCTCCCACGACAATGCAAACTCCGACTACACC. J is TRBJ1-2 and V is TRBV12-2; D gene unclear. Sequencing ends 1 residue short of the CDR3 end; the germline J gene provides the rest. CDR1 and CDR2 (germline): SGHLS, HYDKME. V was shortened by 4 bases and J by 0 bases, with 11 bases between the two germline ends. The CDR3 totals 14 residues.

About this clone itself: Genes here carry mouse names. Read data end 1 residue before the CDR3 end; the end is taken from the germline J gene. The J gene is TRBJ1-5, the V gene TRBV4; D unresolved. CDR1 and CDR2 (germline): LGHDT, YNNKQL (reference sequence). The CDR3 is 12 amino acids. V lost 4 bases, J lost 3 bases, and 4 bases lay in between. CDR3 bases read: TGTGCCAGCAGCTGGGTCAACCAGGCTCCGCTT. This encodes CASSWVNQAPL. The complete CDR3 protein is CASSWVNQAPLF.